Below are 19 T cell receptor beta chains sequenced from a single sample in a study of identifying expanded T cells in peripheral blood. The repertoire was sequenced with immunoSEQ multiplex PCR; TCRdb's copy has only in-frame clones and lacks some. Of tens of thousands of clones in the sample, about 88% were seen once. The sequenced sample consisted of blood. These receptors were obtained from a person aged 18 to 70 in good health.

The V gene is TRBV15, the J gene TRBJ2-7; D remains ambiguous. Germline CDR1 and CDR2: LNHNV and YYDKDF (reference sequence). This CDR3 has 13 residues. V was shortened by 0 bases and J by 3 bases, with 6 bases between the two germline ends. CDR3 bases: TGTGCCACCAGCAGAGACCGCAACTACGAGCAGTACTTC. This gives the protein CATSRDRNYEQYF.

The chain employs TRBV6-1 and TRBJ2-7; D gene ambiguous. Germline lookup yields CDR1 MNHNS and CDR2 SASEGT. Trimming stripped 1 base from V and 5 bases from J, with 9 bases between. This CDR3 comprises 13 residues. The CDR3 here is CASSEEIQDEQYF. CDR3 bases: TGTGCCAGCAGTGAAGAGATTCAAGACGAGCAGTACTTC.

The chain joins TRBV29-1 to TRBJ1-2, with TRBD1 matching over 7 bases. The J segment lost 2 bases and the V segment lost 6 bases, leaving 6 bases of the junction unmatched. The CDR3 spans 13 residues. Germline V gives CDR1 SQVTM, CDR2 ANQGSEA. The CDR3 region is CSVPATGNYGYTF. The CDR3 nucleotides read TGCAGCGTCCCCGCGACAGGGAACTATGGCTACACCTTC. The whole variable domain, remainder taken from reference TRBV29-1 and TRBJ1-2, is SAVISQKPSRDICQRGTSLTIQCQVDSQVTMMFWYRQQPGQSLTLIATANQGSEATYESGFVIDKFPISRPNLTFSTLTVSNMSPEDSSIYLCSVPATGNYGYTFGSGTRLTVV.

The CDR3: CASRSGTSTYEQYF. Here the CDR3 DNA reads TGTGCCAGCAGGTCCGGGACTAGCACCTACGAGCAGTACTTC. The V call is TRBV28, the J call TRBJ2-7; 9 bases agree with TRBD2. This CDR3 spans 14 amino acids. Germline-derived CDR1 and CDR2 are MDHEN and SYDVKM. V trimming: 6 bases; J trimming: 2 bases; junction bases outside the gene matches: 5.

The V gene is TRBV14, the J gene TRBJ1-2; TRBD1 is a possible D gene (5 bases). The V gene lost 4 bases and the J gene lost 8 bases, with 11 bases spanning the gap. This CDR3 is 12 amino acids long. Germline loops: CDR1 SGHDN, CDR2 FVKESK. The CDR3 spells CASSLGERGYTF. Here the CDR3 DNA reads TGTGCCAGCAGCCTAGGGGAGCGGGGCTACACCTTC.

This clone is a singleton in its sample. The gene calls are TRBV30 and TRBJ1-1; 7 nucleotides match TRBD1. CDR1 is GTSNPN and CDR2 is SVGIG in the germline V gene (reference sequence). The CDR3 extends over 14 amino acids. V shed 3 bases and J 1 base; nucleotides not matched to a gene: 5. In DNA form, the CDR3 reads TGTGCCTGGAGCACCCAGGGGGGGAACACTGAAGCTTTCTTT. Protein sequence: CAWSTQGGNTEAFF. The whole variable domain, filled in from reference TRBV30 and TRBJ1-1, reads SQTIHQWPATLVQPVGSPLSLECTVEGTSNPNLYWYRQAAGRGLQLLFYSVGIGQISSEVPQNLSASRPQDRQFILSSKKLLLSDSGFYLCAWSTQGGNTEAFFGQGTRLTVV.

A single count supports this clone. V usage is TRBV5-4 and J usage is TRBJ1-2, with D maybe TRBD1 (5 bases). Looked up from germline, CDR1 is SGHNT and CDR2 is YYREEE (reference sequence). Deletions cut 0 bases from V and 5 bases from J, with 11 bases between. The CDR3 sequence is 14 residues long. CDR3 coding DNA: TGTGCCAGCAGCTTGGGGGGACCCCTATATGGCTACACCTTC. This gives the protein CASSLGGPLYGYTF.

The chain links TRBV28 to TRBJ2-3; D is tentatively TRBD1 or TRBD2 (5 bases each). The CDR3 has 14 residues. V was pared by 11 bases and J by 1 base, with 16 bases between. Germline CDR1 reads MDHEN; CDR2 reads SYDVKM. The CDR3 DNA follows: TGTGCCGTAACGGGGCGAAGCGGCACAGATACGCAGTATTTT. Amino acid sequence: CAVTGRSGTDTQYF. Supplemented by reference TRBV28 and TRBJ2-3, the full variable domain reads DVKVTQSSRYLVKRTGEKVFLECVQDMDHENMFWYRQDPGLGLRLIYFSYDVKMKEKGDIPEGYSVSREKKERFSLILESASTNQTSMYLCAVTGRSGTDTQYFGPGTRLTVL.

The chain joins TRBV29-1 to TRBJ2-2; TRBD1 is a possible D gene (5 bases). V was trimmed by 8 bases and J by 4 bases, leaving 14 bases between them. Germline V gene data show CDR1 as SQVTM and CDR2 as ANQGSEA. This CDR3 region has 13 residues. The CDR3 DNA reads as TGCAGCTTTATGACAGTGGCCACCGGGGAGCTGTTTTTT. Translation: CSFMTVATGELFF.

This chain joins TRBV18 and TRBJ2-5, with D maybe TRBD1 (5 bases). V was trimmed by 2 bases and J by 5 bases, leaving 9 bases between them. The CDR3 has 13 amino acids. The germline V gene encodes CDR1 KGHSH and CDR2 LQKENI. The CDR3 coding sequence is TGTGCCAGCTCACCAGGGGCAGGTGAGACCCAGTACTTC. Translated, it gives CASSPGAGETQYF.

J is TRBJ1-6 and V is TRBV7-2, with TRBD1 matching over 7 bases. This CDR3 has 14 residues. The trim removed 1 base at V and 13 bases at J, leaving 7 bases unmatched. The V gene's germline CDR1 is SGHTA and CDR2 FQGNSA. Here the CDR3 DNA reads TGTGCCAGCAGCTTAGGACAGGGTAGTAAGCCCCTCCACTTT. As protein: CASSLGQGSKPLHF.

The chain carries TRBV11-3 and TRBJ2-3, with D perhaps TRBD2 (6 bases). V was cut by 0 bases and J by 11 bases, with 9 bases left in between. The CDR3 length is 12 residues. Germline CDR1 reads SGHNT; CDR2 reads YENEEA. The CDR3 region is CASSLDGTVQYF. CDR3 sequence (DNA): TGTGCCAGCAGCTTAGACGGGACTGTGCAGTATTTT.

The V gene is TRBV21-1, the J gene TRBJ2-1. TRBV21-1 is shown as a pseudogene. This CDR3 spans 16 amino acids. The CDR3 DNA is TGTGCCAGCAGCAAACCCCACGGACCGCGGATTTATGAGCAGTTCTTC. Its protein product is CASSKPHGPRIYEQFF.

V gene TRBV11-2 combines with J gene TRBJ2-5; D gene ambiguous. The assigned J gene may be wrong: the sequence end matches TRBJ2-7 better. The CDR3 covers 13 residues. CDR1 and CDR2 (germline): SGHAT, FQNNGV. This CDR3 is CASSLDVQYEQYF. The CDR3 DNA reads TGTGCCAGCAGCTTAGATGTGCAGTACGAGCAGTACTTC.

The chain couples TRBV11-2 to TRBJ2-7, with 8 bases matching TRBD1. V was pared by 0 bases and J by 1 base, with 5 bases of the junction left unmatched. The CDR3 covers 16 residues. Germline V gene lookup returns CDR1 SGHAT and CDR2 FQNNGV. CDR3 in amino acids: CASSLDGRGLSYEQYF. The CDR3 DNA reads TGTGCCAGCAGCTTAGATGGCAGGGGGCTTTCCTACGAGCAGTACTTC.

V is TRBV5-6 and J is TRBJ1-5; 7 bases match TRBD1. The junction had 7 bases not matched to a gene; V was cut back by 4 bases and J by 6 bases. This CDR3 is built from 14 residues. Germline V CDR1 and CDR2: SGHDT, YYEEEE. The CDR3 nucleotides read TGTGCCAGCAGCCCAAGGACAGGTGGTCAGCCCCAGCATTTT. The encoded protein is CASSPRTGGQPQHF.

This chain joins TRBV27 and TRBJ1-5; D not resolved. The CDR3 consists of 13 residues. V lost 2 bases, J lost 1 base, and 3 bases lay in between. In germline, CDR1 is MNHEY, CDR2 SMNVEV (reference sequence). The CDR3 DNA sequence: TGTGCCAGCAGTTTAGGGAGCAATCAGCCCCAGCATTTT. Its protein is CASSLGSNQPQHF.

Written as DNA, the CDR3 is TGTGCCAGCAGCACAACAGGGGGCGCGGGTGGCTACACCTTC. It is translated as CASSTTGGAGGYTF. The chain uses TRBV9 and TRBJ1-2; 9 positions match TRBD1. V lost 4 bases and J lost 7; bases outside the gene matches: 8. This CDR3 region has 14 residues. Germline lookup yields CDR1 SGDLS and CDR2 YYNGEE.

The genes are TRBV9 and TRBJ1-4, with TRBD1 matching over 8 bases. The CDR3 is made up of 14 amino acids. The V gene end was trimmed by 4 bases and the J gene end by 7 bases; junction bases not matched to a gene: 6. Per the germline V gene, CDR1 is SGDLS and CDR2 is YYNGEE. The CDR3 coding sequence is TGTGCCAGCAGCTCCCAGGGGGCCGGTGAAAAACTGTTTTTT. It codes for CASSSQGAGEKLFF.